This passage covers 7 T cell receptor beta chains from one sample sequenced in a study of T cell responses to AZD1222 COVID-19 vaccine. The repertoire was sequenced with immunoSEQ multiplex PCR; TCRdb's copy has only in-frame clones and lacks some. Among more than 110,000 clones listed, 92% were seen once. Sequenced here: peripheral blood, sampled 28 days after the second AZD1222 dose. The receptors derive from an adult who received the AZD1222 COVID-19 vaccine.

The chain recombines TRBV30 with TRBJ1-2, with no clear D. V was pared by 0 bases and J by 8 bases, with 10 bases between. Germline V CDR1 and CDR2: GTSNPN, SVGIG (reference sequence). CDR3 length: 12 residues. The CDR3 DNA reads TGTGCCTGGAGTGTAAAGGTCGGGGGCTACACCTTC. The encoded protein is CAWSVKVGGYTF. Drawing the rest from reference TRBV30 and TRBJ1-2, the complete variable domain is SQTIHQWPATLVQPVGSPLSLECTVEGTSNPNLYWYRQAAGRGLQLLFYSVGIGQISSEVPQNLSASRPQDRQFILSSKKLLLSDSGFYLCAWSVKVGGYTFGSGTRLTVV.

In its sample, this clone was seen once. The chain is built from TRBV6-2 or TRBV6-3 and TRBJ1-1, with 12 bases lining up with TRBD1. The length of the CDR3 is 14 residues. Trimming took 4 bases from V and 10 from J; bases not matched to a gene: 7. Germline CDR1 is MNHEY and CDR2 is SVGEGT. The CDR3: CASSWGTGGWTAFF. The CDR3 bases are TGTGCCAGCAGTTGGGGGACAGGGGGCTGGACAGCTTTCTTT.

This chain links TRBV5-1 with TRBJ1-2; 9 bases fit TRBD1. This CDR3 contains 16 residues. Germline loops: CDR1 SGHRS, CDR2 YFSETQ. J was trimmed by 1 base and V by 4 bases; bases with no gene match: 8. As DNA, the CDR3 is TGCGCCAGCAGCAGTACGACAGGGGGGAATAACTATGGCTACACCTTC. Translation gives CASSSTTGGNNYGYTF.

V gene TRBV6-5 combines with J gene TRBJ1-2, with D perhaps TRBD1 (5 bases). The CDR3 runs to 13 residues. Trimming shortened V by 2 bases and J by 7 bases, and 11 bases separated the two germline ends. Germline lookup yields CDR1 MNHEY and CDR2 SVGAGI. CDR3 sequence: CASSYGQGRGYTF. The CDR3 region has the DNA TGTGCCAGCAGTTACGGGCAGGGCCGTGGCTACACCTTC.

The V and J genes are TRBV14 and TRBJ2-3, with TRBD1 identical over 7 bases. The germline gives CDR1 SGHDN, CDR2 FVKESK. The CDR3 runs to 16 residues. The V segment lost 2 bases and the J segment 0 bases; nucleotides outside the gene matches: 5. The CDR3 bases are TGTGCCAGCAGCCAACTCAAGACAGGGAGCACAGATACGCAGTATTTT. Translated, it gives CASSQLKTGSTDTQYF.

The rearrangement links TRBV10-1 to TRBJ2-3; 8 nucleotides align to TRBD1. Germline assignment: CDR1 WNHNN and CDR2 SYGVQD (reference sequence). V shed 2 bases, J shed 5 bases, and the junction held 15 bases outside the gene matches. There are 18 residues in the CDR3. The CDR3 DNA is TGCGCCAGCAGTGAGCCCTACCGGGACAGGAGCAACAAAGATACGCAGTATTTT. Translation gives CASSEPYRDRSNKDTQYF.

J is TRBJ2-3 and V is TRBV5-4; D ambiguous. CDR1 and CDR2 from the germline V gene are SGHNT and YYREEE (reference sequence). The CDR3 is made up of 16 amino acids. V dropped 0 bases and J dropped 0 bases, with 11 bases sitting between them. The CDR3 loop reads CASSLVEVPSTDTQYF. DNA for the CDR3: TGTGCCAGCAGCTTGGTAGAGGTGCCTAGCACAGATACGCAGTATTTT.